A selection of T cell receptor beta chains follows, all from one sample in a study of blood T cell repertoires in COVID-19. TCRdb keeps only in-frame clones here, not all; method: immunoSEQ multiplex PCR. The sample shows 190,000 or so clones, around 87% of them seen only once. The sample was peripheral blood. The source is a middle-aged man with active or convalescent COVID-19. Each CDR3 is given with its conserved first and last residue. The D gene is left open where the match is weak. The size of a clone is reported for some rows only, either as once, few or many, or as a class for expanded clones.

>NA|TRBV24-1|TRBD1|TRBJ2-1
CATSDEGTGDNEQFF
>NA|TRBV11-3|NA|TRBJ2-1
CASSFSGPGEQFF
>once|TRBV5-6|NA|TRBJ2-4
CASSLATGNIQYF
>NA|TRBV6-5|NA|TRBJ2-7
CASSYSAGAPYEQYF
>once|TRBV2|TRBD1|TRBJ2-5
CASSVPGQGAGRETQYF
>once|TRBV5-1|NA|TRBJ1-2
CASSLEMGPDGYTF
>NA|TRBV2|TRBD1|TRBJ1-2
CASRSRTGEFNGYTF
>NA|TRBV7-2|NA|TRBJ2-7
CASSRYRPSYEQYF
>NA|TRBV4-2|TRBD1|TRBJ1-6
CASSLRTGDNSPLHF
>NA|TRBV30|NA|TRBJ1-6
CAWSGGGNSPLHF
>NA|TRBV7-9|NA|TRBJ2-1
CASSSGKQFF
>once|TRBV27|TRBD1|TRBJ1-3
CASSLRGTSGNTIYF
>NA|TRBV29-1|NA|TRBJ1-6
CSVVQGQNSPLHF
>NA|TRBV28|TRBD1|TRBJ2-2
CASSSAQGAMVPGELFF
>NA|TRBV9|TRBD1|TRBJ2-1
CASSEGAPSGVEQFF
>once|TRBV3-1/TRBV3-2|TRBD2|TRBJ2-2
CASKGGGGAPGELFF
>NA|TRBV30|NA|TRBJ1-4
CAWSLGGTGEKLFF
>few|TRBV4-2|TRBD2|TRBJ2-5
CASSQDRGGQETQYF
>NA|TRBV5-4|NA|TRBJ2-7
CASSLSRDHYEQYF
>NA|TRBV7-3|NA|TRBJ2-2
CASRPAQSGGELFF
>NA|TRBV12-3/TRBV12-4|NA|TRBJ1-5
CASSFRSQPQHF
>NA|TRBV29-1|TRBD2|TRBJ2-3
CSVEDRLAGGLGTDTQYF
>NA|TRBV28|NA|TRBJ1-2
CASSLGAGGYGYTF
>NA|TRBV10-3|TRBD2|TRBJ2-3
CAIAVGSGGFGTDTQYF
>NA|TRBV9|TRBD1|TRBJ1-6
CASSADDREASYNSPLHF
>NA|TRBV5-1|TRBD1|TRBJ1-1
CASSRPGQITEAFF
>NA|TRBV18|TRBD1|TRBJ2-5
CASSPRVPGQGFGETQYF
>NA|TRBV11-1|TRBD1|TRBJ2-7
CASSLARDSSYEQYF
>NA|TRBV24-1|NA|TRBJ2-3
CATSRRGGASTDTQYF
>NA|TRBV6-1|NA|TRBJ2-2
CASSEDPRQVWNTGELFF
>once|TRBV28|NA|TRBJ1-1
CASRPQTGTEAFF
>NA|TRBV7-3|TRBD2|TRBJ2-2
CASSLNPGGTGELFF
>NA|TRBV5-1|NA|TRBJ1-1
CASTPAQGLNTEAFF
>once|TRBV20-1|NA|TRBJ2-1
CSARSDEQFF